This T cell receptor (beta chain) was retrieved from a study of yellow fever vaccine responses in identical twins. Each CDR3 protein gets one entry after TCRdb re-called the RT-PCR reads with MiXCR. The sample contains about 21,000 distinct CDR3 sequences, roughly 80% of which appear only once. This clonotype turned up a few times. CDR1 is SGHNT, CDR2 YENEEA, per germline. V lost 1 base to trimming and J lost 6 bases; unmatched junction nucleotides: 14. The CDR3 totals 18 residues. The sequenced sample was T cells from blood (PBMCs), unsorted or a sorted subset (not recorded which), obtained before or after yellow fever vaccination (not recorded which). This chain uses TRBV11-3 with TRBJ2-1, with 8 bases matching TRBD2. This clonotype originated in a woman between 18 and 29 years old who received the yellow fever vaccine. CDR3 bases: TGTGCCAGCAGCTTAGTCGGGCTAGCGGGCCGCCGGGCCAATGAGCAGTTCTTC. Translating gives CASSLVGLAGRRANEQFF.